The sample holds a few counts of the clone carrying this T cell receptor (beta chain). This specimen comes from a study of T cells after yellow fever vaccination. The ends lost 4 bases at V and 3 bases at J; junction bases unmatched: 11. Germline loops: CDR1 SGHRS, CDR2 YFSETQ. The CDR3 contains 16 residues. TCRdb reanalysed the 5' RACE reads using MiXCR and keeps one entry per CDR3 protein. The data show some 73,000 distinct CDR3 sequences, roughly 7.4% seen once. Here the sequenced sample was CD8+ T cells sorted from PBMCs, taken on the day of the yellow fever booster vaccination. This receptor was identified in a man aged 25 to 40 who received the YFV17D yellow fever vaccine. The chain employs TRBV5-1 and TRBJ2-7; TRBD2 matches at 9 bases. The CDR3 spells CASSPGLALWGYEQYF. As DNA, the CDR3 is TGCGCCAGCAGCCCCGGACTAGCGCTATGGGGCTACGAGCAGTACTTC.